This T cell receptor beta chain was obtained from a study of T-cell reconstitution after alpha-beta-depleted transplantation in children. The CDR3 is made up of 15 amino acids. Losses at the gene ends were 4 bases for V and 5 bases for J; bases not matched to a gene: 6. Germline lookup yields CDR1 SGHRS and CDR2 YFSETQ. This clonotype came up a few times. TCRbeta library preparation incorporated unique molecular identifiers. MiXCR, run by TCRdb on the PCR reads, gives a single entry per CDR3 protein. Among about 440,000 distinct CDR3 sequences listed, roughly 44% were seen once. The sequence was collected from a girl aged 2-15 years with aplastic anemia, due to receive a stem cell transplant. The chain uses TRBV5-1 and TRBJ2-1; 10 nucleotides line up with TRBD2. Specimen: PBMCs, collected before TCRalphabeta/CD19-depleted stem cell transplant. In DNA, the CDR3 is TGCGCCAGCAGCGAGGGACTAGCGTGGGACAATGAGCAGTTCTTC. Translation gives CASSEGLAWDNEQFF.